The 16 T cell receptor beta chains listed next were all sequenced from one sample in a study of Ad26.COV2.S vaccination and SARS-CoV-2 variants. TCRdb's table, derived via immunoSEQ multiplex PCR, lists solely in-frame clones and lacks some. The sample lists 410,000 or so clones; around 92% were seen once. Described treatment: 19 received Ad26.COV2.S at low or high dose, single or two shots; a few received placebo; per-sample allocation not given. Day 63 after the first vaccine or placebo injection was the time point for sampling. The starting material was peripheral blood, obtained in a trial of Ad26.COV2.S vaccine versus placebo. These receptors were collected from a person between 18 and 65 years old who received the Ad26.COV2.S COVID-19 vaccine or a placebo.

The chain has TRBV6-7 and TRBJ2-1; D unresolved. TRBV6-7 belongs to the ORF category, with a function that is uncertain. This CDR3 has 15 residues. V lost 10 bases to trimming and J lost 0 bases, with 16 bases between them. CDR3 bases: TGTGCCAACCAGCTCACCGGCCGCTCCTACAATGAGCAGTTCTTC. Its translation is CANQLTGRSYNEQFF.

V and J are TRBV10-2 and TRBJ2-7; TRBD1 agrees at 7 bases. J was trimmed by 4 bases and V by 3 bases; bases with no gene match: 6. The germline V gene encodes CDR1 WSHSY and CDR2 SAAADI. The CDR3 is made up of 14 amino acids. The CDR3 sequence is CASSDNRGAYEQYF. The CDR3 bases are TGCGCCAGCAGTGATAACAGGGGAGCATACGAGCAGTACTTC.

The chain uses TRBV19 and TRBJ1-1; TRBD1 might be the D (5 bases). Looked up from germline, CDR1 is LNHDA and CDR2 is SQIVND (reference sequence). The CDR3 runs to 13 residues. V lost 5 bases and J 5 bases, leaving 12 bases between the germline ends. The CDR3 DNA follows: TGTGCCAGTAGTTGGGGGGTAAGGACTGAAGCTTTCTTT. This gives the protein CASSWGVRTEAFF. The full variable domain, rest sourced from reference TRBV19 and TRBJ1-1, is DGGITQSPKYLFRKEGQNVTLSCEQNLNHDAMYWYRQDPGQGLRLIYYSQIVNDFQKGDIAEGYSVSREKKESFPLTVTSAQKNPTAFYLCASSWGVRTEAFFGQGTRLTVV.

V and J are TRBV4-3 and TRBJ1-3; 8 bases match TRBD1. Germline CDR1 LGHNA, CDR2 YSLEER. V gave up 5 bases and J gave up 3 bases; unmatched junction bases: 3. CDR3 length equals 14 residues. The CDR3 loop is CASSSRGLGNTIYF. The CDR3 DNA follows: TGCGCCAGCAGCTCCAGGGGGCTTGGAAACACCATATATTTT.

Only one count was recorded for this clone. This rearrangement joins TRBV2 to TRBJ2-1, with 7 bases fitting TRBD2. Germline V gene sequence: CDR1 SNHLY, CDR2 FYNNEI. The V and J ends lost 7 bases and 2 bases, in that order; junction bases with no gene match: 5. This CDR3 is 14 amino acids long. DNA for the CDR3: TGTGCCAGCAAAGGTGGGGGGGCCTACAATGAGCAGTTCTTC. This gives the protein CASKGGGAYNEQFF.

The V call is TRBV20-1, the J call TRBJ2-3, with unresolved D. CDR3 length: 10 residues. Per the germline V gene, CDR1 is DFQATT and CDR2 is SNEGSKA (reference sequence). Trimming removed 6 bases from V and 4 bases from J, with 5 bases in between. The CDR3 spells CSAQPDTQYF. CDR3 nucleotide sequence: TGCAGTGCCCAACCAGATACGCAGTATTTT.

The CDR3 protein is CASSQVKGIDGYTF. CDR3 nucleotide sequence: TGCGCCAGCAGCCAAGTCAAAGGAATCGATGGCTACACCTTC. The V and J genes are TRBV4-3 and TRBJ1-2; D remains unclear. V lost 1 base and J lost 6, with 12 bases in between. The germline V gene has CDR1 LGHNA and CDR2 YSLEER. The CDR3 is 14 residues long.

This clone is a singleton in its sample. The gene calls are TRBV15 and TRBJ2-5; weak D call: TRBD2 (6 bases). Trimming pared 1 base from V and 5 bases from J, leaving 11 bases between. The germline CDR1 and CDR2 sequences are LNHNV and YYDKDF (reference sequence). The CDR3 loop spans 14 amino acids. For the CDR3, the DNA is TGTGCCACCAGCAGAGCGCGGGGTTGGGAGACCCAGTACTTC. It is translated as CATSRARGWETQYF.

V and J are TRBV2 and TRBJ2-2; D possibly uses TRBD1 or TRBD2 (5 bases each). CDR3 length: 15 amino acids. Between the trimmed V and J ends, which lost 4 bases and 1 base, there was a span of 10 bases. The germline CDR1 and CDR2 sequences are SNHLY and FYNNEI. The CDR3 sequence is CASSGAGRNTGELFF. CDR3 DNA sequence: TGTGCCAGCAGTGGGGCAGGGAGGAACACCGGGGAGCTGTTTTTT.

The sample holds a few counts of this clone. The chain is built from TRBV6-6 and TRBJ1-6; D is unclear. The CDR3 totals 11 residues. Per germline, CDR1 MNHNY and CDR2 SVGAGI (reference sequence). V dropped 6 bases and J dropped 7 bases, with 4 bases sitting between them. In DNA form, the CDR3 reads TGTGCCAGCAGGGGCAATTCACCCCTCCACTTT. Its protein is CASRGNSPLHF.

Turning to this clone: Other DNA variants within this sample encode the same CDR3. The genes are TRBV28 and TRBJ2-7; either TRBD1 or TRBD2 may supply D (5 bases each). Trimming removed 6 bases from V and 3 bases from J, with 9 bases in between. Germline V lookup: CDR1 MDHEN, CDR2 SYDVKM. The CDR3 length is 12 residues. The CDR3: CASSRDVYEQYF. In DNA form, the CDR3 reads TGTGCCAGCAGCAGGGACGTCTACGAGCAGTACTTC.

The V call is TRBV21-1, the J call TRBJ1-5; the table's D call, TRBD1, was not checked against the DNA. TRBV21-1 constitutes a pseudogene. This CDR3 region has 16 residues. The CDR3 nucleotides are TGTGCCAGCAGCATTGCTTCACCGGGACACAATCAGCCCCAGCATTTT. This gives the protein CASSIASPGHNQPQHF.

The genes are TRBV7-9 and TRBJ2-1; D might be TRBD2 (6 bases). Germline V lookup: CDR1 SEHNR, CDR2 FQNEAQ (reference sequence). The CDR3 contains 12 residues. Trimming removed 3 bases at V and 8 bases at J, with 8 bases between. The CDR3 nucleotides are TGTGCCAGCAGCTTTCGGGGGTATGAGCAGTTCTTC. Its protein product is CASSFRGYEQFF.

In DNA form, the CDR3 reads TGTGCCAGCAGTGAAGAGGAGACAGGTTCCTATGGCTACACCTTC. Its protein product is CASSEEETGSYGYTF. The chain couples TRBV6-1 to TRBJ1-2, with a possible D match to TRBD1 (6 bases). The V end lost 1 base, the J end lost 4 bases, and 13 bases lay between the germline ends. The CDR3 consists of 15 residues. The germline V gene has CDR1 MNHNS and CDR2 SASEGT.

Points on this clone: The same CDR3 can be traced to other DNA sequences in this sample. V gene TRBV3-1 (or the pseudogene TRBV3-2) combines with J gene TRBJ2-7; D is undetermined. The CDR3 is 13 amino acids. V was pared by 8 bases and J by 2 bases, with 13 bases between. Germline CDR1 reads LGHDT; CDR2 reads YNNKEL (reference sequence). CDR3 amino acids: CASSVGTTYEQYF. CDR3 in DNA: TGTGCCAGCTCGGTAGGTACAACCTACGAGCAGTACTTC.

The chain employs TRBV4-3 and TRBJ2-1; maybe TRBD2 (7 bases). This CDR3 has 16 residues. Germline CDR1 is LGHNA and CDR2 is YSLEER. With 0 bases removed from V and 8 bases from J, the gap between germline ends came to 17 bases. The CDR3 DNA reads as TGCGCCAGCAGCCAAGAGCACGTAGGCGGGGGCGATGAGCAGTTCTTC. This codes for CASSQEHVGGGDEQFF.